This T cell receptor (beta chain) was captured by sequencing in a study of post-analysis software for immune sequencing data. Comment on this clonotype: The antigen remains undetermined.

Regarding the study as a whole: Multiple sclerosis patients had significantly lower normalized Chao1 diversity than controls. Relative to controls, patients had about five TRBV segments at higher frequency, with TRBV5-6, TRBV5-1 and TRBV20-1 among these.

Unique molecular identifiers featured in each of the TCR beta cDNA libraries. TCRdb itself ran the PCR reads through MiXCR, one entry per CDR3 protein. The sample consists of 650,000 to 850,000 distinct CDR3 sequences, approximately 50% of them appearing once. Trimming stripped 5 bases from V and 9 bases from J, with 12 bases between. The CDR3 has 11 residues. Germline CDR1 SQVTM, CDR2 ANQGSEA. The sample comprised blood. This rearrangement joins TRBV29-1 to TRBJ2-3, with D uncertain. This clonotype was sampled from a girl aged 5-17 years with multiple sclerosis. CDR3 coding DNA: TGCAGCGTTTCTCCGGGTCCGACGCAGTATTTT. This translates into CSVSPGPTQYF.